The clone carrying this T cell receptor (beta chain) was counted ten times or more. This specimen comes from a study of response to subunit inactivated influenza vaccine. One entry per CDR3 protein results from TCRdb running MiXCR on the RT-PCR reads. The sample contains approximately 530,000 distinct CDR3 sequences, roughly 7.6% of which appear only once. Germline V CDR1 and CDR2: LGHDT, YNNKEL (reference sequence). V dropped 3 bases and J dropped 2; count of bases not matched to a gene: 7. This CDR3 is built from 16 residues. The chain recombines TRBV3-1 with TRBJ2-3, with 8 nucleotides matching TRBD2. The receptor was derived from a man aged 45-69 years who received an inactivated influenza vaccine. Material: PBMCs from blood, obtained 23 months after vaccination. As DNA, the CDR3 is TGTGCCAGCAGCCAGTACCGGGGGGGACCCACAGATACGCAGTATTTT. Protein: CASSQYRGGPTDTQYF.